This record looks at one T cell receptor beta chain sequence and its context. What antigen it recognizes has not been identified. Qualities for individual bases were not recorded, and no much larger clone is one base off. Other nucleotide sequences from this sample produce the same CDR3. Including the terminal cysteine and phenylalanine, the CDR3 comprises 15 residues. The CDR3 DNA has 45 bases and is translated from base 1. For CDR1 and CDR2, the germline V gene (reference sequence) lists LNHDA and SQIVND. Relative to germline, V is missing 1 base and J is missing 7 bases, with 6 bases of the junction outside any gene match. TCR CDR3 regions were amplified from genomic DNA by multiplex PCR using the deep immunoSEQ assay. For each cell subset, the extracted genomic DNA was distributed evenly across all wells of several immunoSEQ 96-well plates, and each plate served as one replicate. For sorted subsets, 200 ng of genomic DNA, equivalent to some 33,000 T cell genomes, went into each replicate PCR. Purified libraries were measured with a Qubit 3.0 fluorometer, size-checked on a Bioanalyzer 2100, and measured again with the KAPA Library Quantification kit. Every immunoSEQ 96-well plate was sequenced on a dedicated single-read 150-cycle Illumina NextSeq 550 flow cell. The study's own analysis went as follows. Because the immunoSEQ output held only junctional sequences and lacked quality scores, the filtering could not match the filtering applied to full-length reads. To assign V/J genes and CDR3, sequences were annotated using PyIR, a Python wrapper for IgBLAST v1.9, with IMGT germline references. Any read was removed if the V/J assignment was weak (E-value above 1e-6), the CDR3 was missing, or the read contained stop codons, out-of-frame junctions, or ambiguous translated residues. V3J clonotypes were defined as sequences sharing the same inferred V gene, J gene, and CDR3 amino acid sequence. Percentage overlap between repertoires was computed as shared unique clonotypes divided by the size of the smaller repertoire. RTK rarefaction, the Chao1 estimator, and Recon v2.1 estimates of unobserved clonotypes were used to assess repertoire richness. Generation probabilities were computed with OLGA for all TCRbeta clonotypes obtained by the gDNA method from a handful of donors. TCRdb holds this immuneACCESS table with in-frame rearrangements only. Some clones are missing; in checked studies, unresolved V genes explain under half, and the rest has no known cause. That table is the source of V, J and clone size, and D and trimming were worked out from the DNA. This sample has more than 2 million clones in its table, and around 93% of those were observed once. About 1.6% of the sample is taken by the ten largest.

This sample was taken from a study of shared clonotypes between healthy human individuals (dated by TCRdb to the early 2020s). Broadly, across the study: The cohort comprised a couple of women and a few men aged 18 to 49 years. To estimate repertoire size and how much clonotypes are shared between individuals, the study performed deep sequencing of blood TCR repertoires from about five healthy adults. Per donor, leukapheresis produced somewhere between about 0.9 and 9 billion PBMCs. Different laboratories and diverse techniques were used to prepare libraries and sequence TCR repertoires, to increase sequencing depth and limit assay-specific biases. For each donor, CD4 naive and CD4 memory were each given three plates, CD8 naive was given two plates, and CD8 memory was given one plate.

For the CD8 naive samples, CD45RO-negative cells were positively selected for CCR7, yielding a CD45RA+CCR7+ population from which TemRA cells were excluded. Healthy HIV-negative adults with no recently reported acute infections or vaccinations were included as donors. Every donor was a Caucasian adult residing in Nashville, Tennessee, USA. After blood collection by leukapheresis, PBMCs were isolated using Ficoll-Histopaque density gradient centrifugation and then cryopreserved in the vapor phase of liquid nitrogen. Purity and quantity of every magnetically sorted T cell population were checked by analytical flow cytometry. Genomic DNA was isolated from each sorted fraction and quantified by UV absorbance on a Nanodrop 2000c. Study-wide findings and limitations: Roughly 5.2% of naive CD4, 3.5% of naive CD8, 2.3% of memory CD4, and about 0.4% of memory CD8 clonotypes were shared across four donors. Sampling was restricted to blood, and TCR repertoires in tissue are likely to differ from TCR repertoires in blood. Because the study included a small number of donors, the genetic and exposure-history diversity represented was limited. Estimated clonotype richness was generally larger for naive than for memory subsets. Pairwise subsampling indicated that sequencing depth was expected to affect the degree of clonotype sharing among donors. Clonotypes shared by all four sorted-subset donors showed higher generation probabilities than non-shared clonotypes. Incomplete sequencing was indicated by rarefaction of sorted-subset datasets, despite the large sequencing depth.

The receptor was isolated from a man younger than 35 in good health. Some clones in this sample may be carry-over from other donors' samples. In this chain, TRBV19 is recombined with TRBJ2-1; the central 8 bases match TRBD2. Sequencing was done on a sample of naive CD8+ T cells from PBMCs. In the paper's terms, the cell subset or site label means: CD45RA+CCR7+. The sequenced DNA is TGTGCCAGTAGTATAGGGCTAGCGGGTGGGAATGAGCAGTTCTTC. It is translated as CASSIGLAGGNEQFF. Reference TRBV19 and TRBJ2-1 genes cover what lies past the CDR3, so the full variable domain is DGGITQSPKYLFRKEGQNVTLSCEQNLNHDAMYWYRQDPGQGLRLIYYSQIVNDFQKGDIAEGYSVSREKKESFPLTVTSAQKNPTAFYLCASSIGLAGGNEQFFGPGTRLTVL.